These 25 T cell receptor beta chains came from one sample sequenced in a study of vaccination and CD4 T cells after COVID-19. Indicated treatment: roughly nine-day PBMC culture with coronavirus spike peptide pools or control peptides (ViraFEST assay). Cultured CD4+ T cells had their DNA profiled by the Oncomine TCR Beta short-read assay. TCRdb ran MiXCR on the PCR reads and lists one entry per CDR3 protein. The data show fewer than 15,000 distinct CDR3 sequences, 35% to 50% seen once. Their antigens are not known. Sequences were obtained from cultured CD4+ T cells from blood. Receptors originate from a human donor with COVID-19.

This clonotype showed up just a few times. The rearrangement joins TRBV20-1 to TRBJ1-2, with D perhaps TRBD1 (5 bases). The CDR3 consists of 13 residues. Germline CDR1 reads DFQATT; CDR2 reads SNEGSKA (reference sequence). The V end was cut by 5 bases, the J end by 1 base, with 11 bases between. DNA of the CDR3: TGCAGTGCTTTAATGGGGGTTAACTATGGCTACACCTTC. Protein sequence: CSALMGVNYGYTF.

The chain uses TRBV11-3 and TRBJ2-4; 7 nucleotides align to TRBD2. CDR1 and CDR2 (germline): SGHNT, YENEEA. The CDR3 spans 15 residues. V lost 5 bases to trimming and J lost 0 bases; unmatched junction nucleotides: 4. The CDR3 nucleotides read TGTGCCAGCAGCCCCGGGGGGTTAGCCAAAAACATTCAGTACTTC. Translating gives CASSPGGLAKNIQYF. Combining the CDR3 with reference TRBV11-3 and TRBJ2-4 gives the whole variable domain EAGVVQSPRYKIIEKKQPVAFWCNPISGHNTLYWYLQNLGQGPELLIRYENEEAVDDSQLPKDRFSAERLKGVDSTLKIQPAELGDSAVYLCASSPGGLAKNIQYFGAGTRLSVL.

The chain's CDR3 is CSAADRGSEKLFF. CDR3 nucleotide sequence: TGCAGTGCCGCCGACAGGGGGAGTGAAAAACTGTTTTTT. The chain is built from TRBV20-1 and TRBJ1-4; 9 bases line up with TRBD1. The CDR3 runs 13 residues. V lost 6 bases, J lost 7 bases, and 6 bases stayed unmatched. Germline V gives CDR1 DFQATT, CDR2 SNEGSKA (reference sequence).

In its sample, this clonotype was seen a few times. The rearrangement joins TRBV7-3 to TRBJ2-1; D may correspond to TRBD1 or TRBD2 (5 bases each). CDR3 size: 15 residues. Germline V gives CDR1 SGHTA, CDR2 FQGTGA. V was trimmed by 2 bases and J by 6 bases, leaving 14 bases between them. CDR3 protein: CASSLLGTPINEQFF. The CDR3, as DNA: TGTGCCAGCAGCTTATTAGGGACCCCCATCAATGAGCAGTTCTTC.

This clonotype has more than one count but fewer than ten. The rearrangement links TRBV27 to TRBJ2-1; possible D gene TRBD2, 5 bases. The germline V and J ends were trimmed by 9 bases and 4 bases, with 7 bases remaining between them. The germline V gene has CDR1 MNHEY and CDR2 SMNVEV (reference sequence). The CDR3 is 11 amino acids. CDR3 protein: CASSVYNEQFF. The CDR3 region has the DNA TGTGCCAGTAGCGTTTACAATGAGCAGTTCTTC.

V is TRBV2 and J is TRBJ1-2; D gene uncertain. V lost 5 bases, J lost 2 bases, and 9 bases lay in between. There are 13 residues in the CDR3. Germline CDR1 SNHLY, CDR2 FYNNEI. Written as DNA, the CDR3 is TGTGCCAGCAGTCCGGACGGAAACTATGGCTACACCTTC. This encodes CASSPDGNYGYTF.

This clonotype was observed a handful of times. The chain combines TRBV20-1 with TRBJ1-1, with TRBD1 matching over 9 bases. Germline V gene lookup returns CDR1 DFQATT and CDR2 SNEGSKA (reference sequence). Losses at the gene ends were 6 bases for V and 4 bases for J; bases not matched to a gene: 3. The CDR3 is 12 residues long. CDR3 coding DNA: TGCAGTGCCTGGGACAGGGCCACTGAAGCTTTCTTT. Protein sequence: CSAWDRATEAFF.

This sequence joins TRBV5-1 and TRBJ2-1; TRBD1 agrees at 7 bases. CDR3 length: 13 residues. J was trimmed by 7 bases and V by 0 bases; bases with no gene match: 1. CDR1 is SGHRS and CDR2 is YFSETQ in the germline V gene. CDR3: CASSLDRGNEQFF. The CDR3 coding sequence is TGCGCCAGCAGCTTGGACAGGGGTAATGAGCAGTTCTTC.

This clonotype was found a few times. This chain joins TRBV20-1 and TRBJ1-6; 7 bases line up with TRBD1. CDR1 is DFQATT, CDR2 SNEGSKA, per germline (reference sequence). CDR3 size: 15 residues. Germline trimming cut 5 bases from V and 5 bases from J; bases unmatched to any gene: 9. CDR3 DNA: TGCAGTGCTCCGACCCGGGACAGCCATAATTCACCCCTCCACTTT. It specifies CSAPTRDSHNSPLHF.

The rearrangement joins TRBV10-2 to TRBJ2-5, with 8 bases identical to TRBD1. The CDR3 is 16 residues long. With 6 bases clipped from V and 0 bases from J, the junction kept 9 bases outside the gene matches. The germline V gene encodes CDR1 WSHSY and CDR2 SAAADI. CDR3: CASRLTGALYQETQYF. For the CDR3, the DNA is TGCGCCAGCAGGTTGACAGGGGCCCTATACCAAGAGACCCAGTACTTC.

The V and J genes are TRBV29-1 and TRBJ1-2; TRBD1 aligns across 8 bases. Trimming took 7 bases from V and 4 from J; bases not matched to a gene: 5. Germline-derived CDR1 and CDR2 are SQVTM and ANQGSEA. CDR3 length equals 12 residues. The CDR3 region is CSAGQGFYGYTF. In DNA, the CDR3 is TGCAGCGCCGGACAGGGCTTCTATGGCTACACCTTC.

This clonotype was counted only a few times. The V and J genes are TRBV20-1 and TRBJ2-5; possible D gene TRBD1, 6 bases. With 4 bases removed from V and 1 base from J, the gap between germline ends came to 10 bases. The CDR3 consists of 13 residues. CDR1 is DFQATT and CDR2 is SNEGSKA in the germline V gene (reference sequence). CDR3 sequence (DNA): TGCAGTGCTAACAGGGCGTTCCAAGAGACCCAGTACTTC. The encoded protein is CSANRAFQETQYF.

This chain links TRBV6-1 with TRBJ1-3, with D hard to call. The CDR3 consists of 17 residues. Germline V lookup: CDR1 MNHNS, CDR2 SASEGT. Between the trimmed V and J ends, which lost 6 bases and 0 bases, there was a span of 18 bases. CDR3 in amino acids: CASSAKVQATSGNTIYF. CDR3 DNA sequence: TGTGCCAGCAGCGCCAAAGTTCAGGCCACCTCTGGAAACACCATATATTTT.

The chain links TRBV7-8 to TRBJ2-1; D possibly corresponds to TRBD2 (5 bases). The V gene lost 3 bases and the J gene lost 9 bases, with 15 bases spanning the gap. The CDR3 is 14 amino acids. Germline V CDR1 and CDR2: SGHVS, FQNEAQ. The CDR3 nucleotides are TGTGCCAGCAGCTTGACCCCGGGGTTCGGTGAGCAGTTCTTC. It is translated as CASSLTPGFGEQFF.

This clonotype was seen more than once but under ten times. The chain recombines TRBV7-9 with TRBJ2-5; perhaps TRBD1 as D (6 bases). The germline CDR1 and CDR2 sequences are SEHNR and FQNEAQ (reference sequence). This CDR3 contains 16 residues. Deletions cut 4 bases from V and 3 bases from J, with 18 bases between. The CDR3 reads CASSYSIRGTKETQYF. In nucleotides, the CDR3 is TGTGCCAGCAGCTATTCCATAAGGGGGACAAAAGAGACCCAGTACTTC.

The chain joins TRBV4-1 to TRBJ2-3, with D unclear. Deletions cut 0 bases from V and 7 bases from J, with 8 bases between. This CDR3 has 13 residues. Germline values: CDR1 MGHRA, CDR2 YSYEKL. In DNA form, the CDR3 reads TGCGCCAGCAGCCAAGATCTAGTCAATACGCAGTATTTT. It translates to CASSQDLVNTQYF.

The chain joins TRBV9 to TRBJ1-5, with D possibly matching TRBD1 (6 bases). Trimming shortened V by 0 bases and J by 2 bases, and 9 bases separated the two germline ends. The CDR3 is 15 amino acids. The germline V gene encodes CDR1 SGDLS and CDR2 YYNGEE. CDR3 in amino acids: CASSVGPGGNQPQHF. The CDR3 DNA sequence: TGTGCCAGCAGCGTAGGTCCAGGGGGCAATCAGCCCCAGCATTTT.

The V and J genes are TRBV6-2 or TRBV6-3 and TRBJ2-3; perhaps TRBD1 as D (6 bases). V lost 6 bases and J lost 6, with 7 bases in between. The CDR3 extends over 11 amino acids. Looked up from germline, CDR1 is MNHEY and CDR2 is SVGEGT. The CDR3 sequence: CASSQGDTQYF. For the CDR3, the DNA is TGTGCCAGCAGCCAGGGGGATACGCAGTATTTT.

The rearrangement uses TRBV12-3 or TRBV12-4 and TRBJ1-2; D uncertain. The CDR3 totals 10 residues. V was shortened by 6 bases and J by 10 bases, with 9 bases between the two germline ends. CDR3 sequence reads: CASSALTYTF. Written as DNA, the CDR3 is TGTGCCAGCAGCGCTTTGACCTACACCTTC.

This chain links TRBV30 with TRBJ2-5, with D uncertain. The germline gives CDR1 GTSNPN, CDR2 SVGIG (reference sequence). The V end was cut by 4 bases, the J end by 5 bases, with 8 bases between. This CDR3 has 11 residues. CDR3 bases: TGTGCCTGGAAAGTGGGGGAGACCCAGTACTTC. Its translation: CAWKVGETQYF.

This CDR3 is CASSTQGWGVNSPLHF. The CDR3 DNA follows: TGTGCCAGCTCTACTCAAGGGTGGGGGGTGAATTCACCCCTCCACTTT. The J gene is TRBJ1-6, the V gene TRBV28, with D possibly matching TRBD1 (5 bases). Germline CDR1 reads MDHEN; CDR2 reads SYDVKM. V lost 8 bases and J 7 bases, leaving 21 bases between the germline ends. This CDR3 is built from 16 residues.

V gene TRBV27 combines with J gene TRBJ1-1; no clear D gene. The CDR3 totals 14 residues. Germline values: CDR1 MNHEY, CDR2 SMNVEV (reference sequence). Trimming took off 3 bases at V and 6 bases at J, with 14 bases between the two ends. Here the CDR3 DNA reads TGTGCCAGCAGTTTGGGTGGGCGGAAGGCTGAAGCTTTCTTT. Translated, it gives CASSLGGRKAEAFF.

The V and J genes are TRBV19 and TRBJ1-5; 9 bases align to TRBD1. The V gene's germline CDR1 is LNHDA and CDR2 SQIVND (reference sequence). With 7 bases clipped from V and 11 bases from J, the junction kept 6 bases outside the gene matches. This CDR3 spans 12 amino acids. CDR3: CASKDRGMSQHF. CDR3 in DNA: TGTGCCAGTAAGGACAGGGGTATGTCCCAGCATTTT.

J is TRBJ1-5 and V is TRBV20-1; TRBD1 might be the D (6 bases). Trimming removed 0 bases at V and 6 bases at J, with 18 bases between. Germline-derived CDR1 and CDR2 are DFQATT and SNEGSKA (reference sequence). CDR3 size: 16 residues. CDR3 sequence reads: CSARDRGRGGVQPQHF. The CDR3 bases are TGCAGTGCTAGAGATAGAGGCAGGGGTGGCGTTCAGCCCCAGCATTTT.

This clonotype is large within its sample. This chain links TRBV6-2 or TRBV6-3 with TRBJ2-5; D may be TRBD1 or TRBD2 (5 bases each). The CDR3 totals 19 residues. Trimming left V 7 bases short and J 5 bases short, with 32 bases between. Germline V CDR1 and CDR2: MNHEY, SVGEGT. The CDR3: CASTHTLDSGTRGEETQYF. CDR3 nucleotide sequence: TGTGCCAGCACCCATACCTTGGACTCCGGGACCCGAGGGGAGGAGACCCAGTACTTC.